Shown below are 12 T cell receptor beta chains from a single sample sequenced in a study of spatial heterogeneity in lung cancer. Indicated time point: blood at routine non-recurrence follow-up after resection. TCRdb reanalysed the 5' RACE reads using MiXCR and keeps one entry per CDR3 protein. The sample lists 100,000 to 120,000 distinct CDR3 sequences; less than 14% were seen once. The material was PBMCs, obtained at follow-up. Every receptor here comes from a female donor with early-stage non-small cell lung cancer.

This clonotype has only a few counts. The genes are TRBV18 and TRBJ1-1; TRBD1 might be the D (5 bases). The CDR3 runs to 13 residues. CDR1 is KGHSH and CDR2 is LQKENI in the germline V gene. With 2 bases removed from V and 3 bases from J, the gap between germline ends came to 7 bases. The CDR3: CASSPGGDTEAFF. CDR3 sequence (DNA): TGTGCCAGCTCACCAGGGGGGGACACTGAAGCTTTCTTT.

This clonotype has a count of ten or more. V is TRBV18 and J is TRBJ2-1; D uncertain. Germline assignment: CDR1 KGHSH and CDR2 LQKENI. The CDR3 runs to 14 residues. V was pared by 1 base and J by 8 bases, with 12 bases between. CDR3 sequence reads: CASSPQYGPDEQFF. CDR3 sequence (DNA): TGTGCCAGCTCACCACAATATGGGCCGGATGAGCAGTTCTTC.

Worth noting for this clonotype: A junction end diverges from the germline sequence, so it may reflect a read error. The chain joins TRBV6-2 or TRBV6-3 to TRBJ1-1; D is undetermined. The length of the CDR3 is 13 residues. From germline, CDR1 is MNHEY and CDR2 SVGEGT. In DNA form, the CDR3 reads TGTGCCAGCAGTTACCAGACCCTCACTCAAGCTTTCTTT. Translating it yields CASSYQTLTQAFF.

The chain has TRBV12-3 or TRBV12-4 and TRBJ2-1, with 8 bases that match TRBD2. This CDR3 region has 14 residues. The J segment lost 5 bases and the V segment lost 0 bases, leaving 0 bases of the junction unmatched. CDR3 sequence reads: CASSLASGDNEQFF. The CDR3 DNA reads as TGTGCCAGCAGTTTAGCTAGCGGGGACAATGAGCAGTTCTTC.

V and J are TRBV6-5 and TRBJ1-3, with TRBD1 as a possible D gene (6 bases). The germline V and J ends were trimmed by 6 bases and 0 bases, with 12 bases remaining between them. This CDR3 region has 15 residues. The germline V gene has CDR1 MNHEY and CDR2 SVGAGI. The CDR3 spells CASSDGGVSGNTIYF. DNA of the CDR3: TGTGCCAGCAGCGACGGGGGCGTCTCTGGAAACACCATATATTTT.

This clonotype was detected only a few times. This chain links TRBV4-2 with TRBJ2-3; 10 positions match TRBD2. Germline V gene lookup returns CDR1 LGHNA and CDR2 YNFKEQ. After removal of 2 bases from V and 1 base from J, the junction contained 3 bases not matched to a gene. The CDR3 spans 16 residues. The CDR3: CASSQRTSGGTDTQYF. CDR3 nucleotides: TGTGCCAGCAGCCAACGCACTAGCGGGGGCACAGATACGCAGTATTTT.

This clonotype showed up many times. The rearrangement uses TRBV14 and TRBJ1-6; D uncertain. The V gene lost 1 base and the J gene lost 9 bases, with 7 bases spanning the gap. CDR3 length: 13 residues. Germline CDR1 SGHDN, CDR2 FVKESK. The CDR3 loop is CASSQVLASPLHF. In DNA form, the CDR3 reads TGTGCCAGCAGCCAAGTGCTGGCTTCACCCCTCCACTTT. Complete variable domain (other parts from reference TRBV14 and TRBJ1-6): EAGVTQFPSHSVIEKGQTVTLRCDPISGHDNLYWYRRVMGKEIKFLLHFVKESKQDESGMPNNRFLAERTGGTYSTLKVQPAELEDSGVYFCASSQVLASPLHFGNGTRLTVT.

This clonotype has a handful of counts. The chain combines TRBV7-2 with TRBJ1-5; 9 nucleotides match TRBD1. The CDR3 runs to 15 residues. Germline lookup yields CDR1 SGHTA and CDR2 FQGNSA. Unmatched junction bases numbered 5, after V lost 1 base and J lost 7 bases. CDR3 amino acids: CASSLGGQGRQPQHF. CDR3 nucleotides: TGTGCCAGCAGCTTAGGCGGACAGGGGAGGCAGCCCCAGCATTTT.

The V and J genes are TRBV6-1 and TRBJ2-2, with D possibly matching TRBD1 (6 bases). The ends were cut back, 6 bases at V and 5 bases at J, with 13 bases in the middle. CDR3 length: 14 amino acids. The germline gives CDR1 MNHNS, CDR2 SASEGT. The CDR3 DNA is TGTGCCAGCAGAGGGGGTATATGGACCGGGGAGCTGTTTTTT. Translating it yields CASRGGIWTGELFF.

V gene TRBV5-5 combines with J gene TRBJ1-2; possible D gene TRBD1, 6 bases. The CDR3 extends over 15 amino acids. Germline loops: CDR1 SGHKS, CDR2 YYEKEE (reference sequence). V was shortened by 0 bases and J by 7 bases, with 16 bases between the two germline ends. As DNA, the CDR3 is TGTGCCAGCAGCTTGGGGACAGTCATTCAGTTTGGCTACACCTTC. Translating it yields CASSLGTVIQFGYTF.

This clonotype was counted a few times. The rearrangement joins TRBV20-1 to TRBJ2-7, with TRBD1 matching 8 bases. The germline CDR1 and CDR2 sequences are DFQATT and SNEGSKA (reference sequence). CDR3 length: 13 residues. The chain's CDR3 is CSAPRTGTYEQYF. The CDR3 DNA follows: TGCAGCGCCCCGAGGACAGGGACCTACGAGCAGTACTTC.

The gene calls are TRBV4-2 and TRBJ1-6; no clear D. V lost 4 bases and J lost 10, with 17 bases in between. This CDR3 has 15 residues. The germline gives CDR1 LGHNA, CDR2 YNFKEQ. The CDR3 bases are TGTGCCAGCAGCCTAAAGGGTGGAGGGCACTCACCCCTCCACTTT. This codes for CASSLKGGGHSPLHF.